These 17 T cell receptor beta chains were all obtained from the same sample, sequenced in a study of Ad26.COV2.S vaccination and SARS-CoV-2 variants. Indicated treatment: 15 to 20 received Ad26.COV2.S at low or high dose, single or two shots; about 5 received placebo; per-sample allocation not given. It was on day 63 after the first vaccine or placebo injection that samples were taken. Here immunoSEQ multiplex PCR was the method, and the copy in TCRdb shows in-frame clones only, minus some. The profile shows 440,000 or so clones, roughly 88% of them singletons. The sample here was peripheral blood, taken in a trial of Ad26.COV2.S vaccine versus placebo. The receptors stem from a person between 18 and 65 years old who received the Ad26.COV2.S COVID-19 vaccine or a placebo.

The rearrangement links TRBV6-5 to TRBJ2-7; TRBD1 agrees at 7 bases. This CDR3 is built from 13 residues. CDR1 and CDR2 from the germline V gene are MNHEY and SVGAGI. CDR3 sequence: CASQGSFIYEQYF. The DNA for the CDR3 is TGTGCATCACAGGGGTCCTTTATTTACGAGCAGTACTTC.

CDR3 DNA sequence: TGTGCCAGCAGTTCCCTAGGGCGGGAGACCCAGTACTTC. This translates into CASSSLGRETQYF. The genes are TRBV28 and TRBJ2-5; D remains unclear. The CDR3 consists of 13 residues. Germline CDR1 MDHEN, CDR2 SYDVKM. V lost 4 bases to trimming and J lost 5 bases, with 11 bases between them.

The J gene is TRBJ2-7, the V gene TRBV19, with 8 bases matching TRBD2. The V and J ends lost 4 bases and 3 bases, in that order; junction bases with no gene match: 5. Germline lookup yields CDR1 LNHDA and CDR2 SQIVND (reference sequence). The CDR3 is made up of 14 amino acids. CDR3 amino acids: CASSTRGDHYEQYF. CDR3 sequence (DNA): TGTGCCAGTAGTACGCGGGGGGACCACTACGAGCAGTACTTC.

The chain links TRBV7-9 to TRBJ1-1; 7 bases are a match to TRBD1. CDR1 is SEHNR, CDR2 FQNEAQ, per germline (reference sequence). V lost 4 bases, J lost 4 bases, and 6 bases stayed unmatched. The CDR3 is 14 amino acids. The CDR3: CASSWIGGTTEAFF. DNA of the CDR3: TGTGCCAGCAGCTGGATAGGGGGCACCACTGAAGCTTTCTTT. The full variable domain, its missing parts supplied by reference TRBV7-9 and TRBJ1-1, is DTGVSQNPRHKITKRGQNVTFRCDPISEHNRLYWYRQTLGQGPEFLTYFQNEAQLEKSRLLSDRFSAERPKGSFSTLEIQRTEQGDSAMYLCASSWIGGTTEAFFGQGTRLTVV.

The CDR3 DNA reads TGTGCCATCAGTGAGACAACGGGAGGAAGGGATACGCAGTATTTT. It codes for CAISETTGGRDTQYF. The chain combines TRBV10-3 with TRBJ2-3, with 7 bases lining up with TRBD2. The J segment lost 6 bases and the V segment lost 2 bases, leaving 8 bases of the junction unmatched. CDR3 length equals 15 residues. The germline CDR1 and CDR2 sequences are ENHRY and SYGVKD.

The chain joins TRBV7-7 to TRBJ2-1; possible D gene TRBD2, 6 bases. V shed 5 bases and J shed 8 bases, with 13 bases lying between them. CDR1 SSHAT and CDR2 FNYEAQ come from the germline V gene (reference sequence). This CDR3 region has 13 residues. CDR3 nucleotides: TGTGCCAGCAGCCGAGGGCGGGAAGATGAGCAGTTCTTC. This encodes CASSRGREDEQFF.

This clone was observed a single time. The V call is TRBV19, the J call TRBJ1-5; D remains ambiguous. This CDR3 region has 15 residues. Germline V gene data show CDR1 as LNHDA and CDR2 as SQIVND (reference sequence). Trimming took off 2 bases at V and 0 bases at J, with 8 bases between the two ends. Here the CDR3 DNA reads TGTGCCAGTAGTATACAGCCGGTTAGCAATCAGCCCCAGCATTTT. As protein: CASSIQPVSNQPQHF.

This chain joins TRBV6-2 or TRBV6-3 and TRBJ1-5; 7 bases line up with TRBD1. The CDR3 consists of 14 residues. Germline CDR1 reads MNHEY; CDR2 reads SVGEGT. The V segment lost 6 bases and the J segment 5 bases; nucleotides outside the gene matches: 7. The CDR3 loop is CASSPRGRDQPQHF. CDR3 nucleotides: TGTGCCAGCAGCCCGAGGGGGCGCGATCAGCCCCAGCATTTT.

The chain recombines TRBV20-1 with TRBJ2-1; 11 bases fit TRBD2. This CDR3 region has 16 residues. Germline V CDR1 and CDR2: DFQATT, SNEGSKA (reference sequence). V lost 3 bases and J lost 7; bases outside the gene matches: 11. CDR3: CSASDLTSGKLNEQFF. CDR3 nucleotide sequence: TGCAGTGCTAGTGACTTGACTAGCGGGAAACTAAATGAGCAGTTCTTC.

The gene calls are TRBV15 and TRBJ2-1; unclear D gene. The CDR3 consists of 12 residues. In germline, CDR1 is LNHNV, CDR2 YYDKDF (reference sequence). With 0 bases removed from V and 9 bases from J, the gap between germline ends came to 6 bases. In DNA, the CDR3 is TGTGCCACCAGCAGAGATCTTACTGAGCAGTTCTTC. It encodes CATSRDLTEQFF.

The chain recombines TRBV25-1 with TRBJ2-7, with D possibly matching TRBD2 (6 bases). The germline CDR1 and CDR2 sequences are MGHDK and SYGVNS. V gave up 1 base and J gave up 7 bases, with 17 bases separating them. The CDR3 extends over 15 amino acids. CDR3 protein: CASSEWGPGVREQYF. The CDR3 DNA follows: TGTGCCAGCAGTGAATGGGGTCCGGGAGTCCGGGAGCAGTACTTC.

The V and J genes are TRBV3-1 (or the pseudogene TRBV3-2) and TRBJ1-3; TRBD1 matches at 7 bases. Germline CDR1 and CDR2: LGHDT and YNNKEL (reference sequence). The CDR3 sequence is 18 residues long. V shed 2 bases and J 0 bases; nucleotides not matched to a gene: 10. This chain's CDR3 is CASSQPDRVILSGNTIYF. DNA for the CDR3: TGTGCCAGCAGCCAACCCGACAGGGTTATACTCTCTGGAAACACCATATATTTT.

This clone was detected a few times. The V gene is TRBV4-2, the J gene TRBJ2-2, with D tentatively TRBD2 (6 bases). There are 16 residues in the CDR3. Trimming took off 5 bases at V and 6 bases at J, with 19 bases between the two ends. Per the germline V gene, CDR1 is LGHNA and CDR2 is YNFKEQ. This chain's CDR3 is CASSYPGAPGSGELFF. Here the CDR3 DNA reads TGTGCCAGCAGCTACCCGGGAGCCCCGGGGTCCGGGGAGCTGTTTTTT.

V gene TRBV5-1 combines with J gene TRBJ2-2; 8 bases are a match to TRBD2. V lost 1 base to trimming and J lost 7 bases; unmatched junction nucleotides: 6. Germline V gene data show CDR1 as SGHRS and CDR2 as YFSETQ. The CDR3 loop spans 15 amino acids. The chain's CDR3 is CASSLSSGSHGELFF. CDR3 bases: TGCGCCAGCAGCTTGTCCAGCGGGAGCCACGGGGAGCTGTTTTTT.

The chain recombines TRBV24-1 with TRBJ1-2; D gene unclear. The ends were cut back, 5 bases at V and 1 base at J, with 10 bases in the middle. The CDR3 is 14 residues long. CDR1 KGHDR and CDR2 SFDVKD come from the germline V gene. Written as DNA, the CDR3 is TGTGCCACCAGTGCGTCAGGTTTTAACTATGGCTACACCTTC. This translates into CATSASGFNYGYTF.

This clone has just one count. The chain has TRBV28 and TRBJ1-6; a weak D match, TRBD1 (5 bases). The CDR3 has 13 amino acids. Germline lookup yields CDR1 MDHEN and CDR2 SYDVKM. The ends were cut back, 5 bases at V and 9 bases at J, with 11 bases in the middle. The CDR3, as DNA: TGTGCCAGCAGTCTCCGGGGGAGTTCACCCCTCCACTTT. As protein: CASSLRGSSPLHF.

CDR3 DNA: TGTGCCAGCAGCCCAAGGGCTAGCAGATCCTACGAGCAGTACTTC. Translation: CASSPRASRSYEQYF. The gene calls are TRBV7-6 and TRBJ2-7; D is perhaps TRBD2 (5 bases). Germline assignment: CDR1 SGHVS and CDR2 FNYEAQ. The CDR3 sequence is 15 residues long. The V gene lost 5 bases and the J gene lost 1 base, with 15 bases spanning the gap.